This T cell receptor beta chain was sequenced for a study of cytomegalovirus exposure and HLA in healthy donors. V lost 0 bases and J lost 9; bases outside the gene matches: 3. The CDR3 spans 14 residues. Looked up from germline, CDR1 is SGHRS and CDR2 is YFSETQ. Findings of the study overall: Productive rates of about 87% or about 30% were seen for most TCR beta V segments in an earlier analysis. Serostatus for CMV was the only available immune exposure information. Trimming of TCR beta V- and J-genes showed a link, identified in a later analysis, to a missense DCLRE1C variant.

As regards this clone: Its antigen is not identified.

The PCR had 60 Vbeta and 13 Jbeta primers. Data came from immunoSEQ multiplex PCR; TCRdb stores just in-frame clones and leaves some out. The sample includes some 140,000 clones, about 74% of them seen just once. Sequencing used PBMCs. This rearrangement joins TRBV5-1 to TRBJ1-6; 7 positions agree with TRBD1. This TCR derives from a woman aged 40 to 50 in good health and CMV-seronegative. In DNA form, the CDR3 reads TGCGCCAGCAGCTTGGGACAGGGAGGTTCACCCCTCCACTTT. Amino acid sequence: CASSLGQGGSPLHF.